What follows are 32 T cell receptor beta chains derived from one specimen sequenced in a study of T cells in localized non-small cell lung cancer. The data were produced by immunoSEQ multiplex PCR, yet TCRdb's version contains in-frame clones alone and is incomplete. In the table there are tens of thousands of clones, roughly 90% of which are singletons. Specimen: peripheral blood, collected before any cancer treatment. The receptor set was obtained from a man between 35 and 75 years old with stage I squamous cell lung carcinoma.

The genes are TRBV13 and TRBJ2-3, with 10 bases identical to TRBD2. The CDR3 is 16 residues long. V gave up 5 bases and J gave up 4 bases; unmatched junction bases: 9. Germline V gene data show CDR1 as PRHDT and CDR2 as FYEKMQ (reference sequence). CDR3 DNA sequence: TGTGCCAGCAGCATAGCGGGAGGAGGGGGCGCAGATACGCAGTATTTT. Translation: CASSIAGGGGADTQYF.

The genes are TRBV7-2 and TRBJ2-3; 7 bases fit TRBD2. Germline V gene lookup returns CDR1 SGHTA and CDR2 FQGNSA. There are 15 residues in the CDR3. V lost 1 base to trimming and J lost 6 bases; unmatched junction nucleotides: 7. CDR3 bases: TGTGCCAGCAGCTTAGGGCGGGAGAGTGCGGATACGCAGTATTTT. It yields the protein CASSLGRESADTQYF.

The chain couples TRBV30 to TRBJ2-3, with TRBD1 as a possible D gene (5 bases). Germline CDR1 and CDR2: GTSNPN and SVGIG (reference sequence). Trimming removed 4 bases from V and 2 bases from J, with 13 bases in between. This CDR3 comprises 14 residues. The CDR3, as DNA: TGTGCCTGGATGAGAGACAGCATCACAGATACGCAGTATTTT. Its translation is CAWMRDSITDTQYF.

This chain uses TRBV5-1 with TRBJ2-2, with 10 positions matching TRBD1. J lost 6 bases, V lost 3 bases, and 5 bases had no gene match. The CDR3 loop spans 15 amino acids. Germline assignment: CDR1 SGHRS and CDR2 YFSETQ. This chain's CDR3 is CASSWTGGMSGELFF. The DNA for the CDR3 is TGCGCCAGCAGCTGGACAGGGGGGATGTCCGGGGAGCTGTTTTTT.

The chain employs TRBV7-2 and TRBJ2-2; D ambiguous. Trimming removed 4 bases from V and 3 bases from J, with 3 bases in between. CDR3 length equals 12 residues. Germline CDR1 and CDR2: SGHTA and FQGNSA. The CDR3 region has the DNA TGTGCCAGCAGCTGGGACACCGGGGAGCTGTTTTTT. The encoded protein is CASSWDTGELFF. The full variable domain, with the rest looked up from reference TRBV7-2 and TRBJ2-2, is GAGVSQSPSNKVTEKGKDVELRCDPISGHTALYWYRQSLGQGLEFLIYFQGNSAPDKSGLPSDRFSAERTGGSVSTLTIQRTQQEDSAVYLCASSWDTGELFFGEGSRLTVL.

This rearrangement joins TRBV7-3 to TRBJ2-6; 10 nucleotides match TRBD1. CDR3 length equals 20 residues. CDR1 is SGHTA, CDR2 FQGTGA, per germline. V lost 5 bases to trimming and J lost 0 bases; unmatched junction nucleotides: 13. The CDR3 loop reads CASSPTRGTGADSGANVLTF. In DNA, the CDR3 is TGTGCCAGCAGCCCCACTCGTGGGACAGGGGCCGACTCTGGGGCCAACGTCCTGACTTTC.

The chain joins TRBV7-3 to TRBJ2-1; D may correspond to TRBD1 or TRBD2 (5 bases each). The CDR3 runs 13 residues. CDR1 is SGHTA and CDR2 is FQGTGA in the germline V gene. V was clipped by 5 bases and J by 6 bases, with 11 bases between them. CDR3 bases: TGTGCCAGCAGCGCTGGGACCACCAATGAGCAGTTCTTC. It is translated as CASSAGTTNEQFF.

The chain uses TRBV28 and TRBJ1-1; the D gene is possibly TRBD1 (5 bases). Looked up from germline, CDR1 is MDHEN and CDR2 is SYDVKM. Trimming pared 7 bases from V and 10 bases from J, leaving 19 bases between. This CDR3 comprises 13 residues. DNA for the CDR3: TGTGCCAGCAATGACAACGGACAAATGGGAGCTTTCTTT. Translating it yields CASNDNGQMGAFF. Supplemented by reference TRBV28 and TRBJ1-1, the full variable domain reads DVKVTQSSRYLVKRTGEKVFLECVQDMDHENMFWYRQDPGLGLRLIYFSYDVKMKEKGDIPEGYSVSREKKERFSLILESASTNQTSMYLCASNDNGQMGAFFGQGTRLTVV.

The J gene is TRBJ2-1, the V gene TRBV27; D possibly uses TRBD1 or TRBD2 (5 bases each). V was cut by 2 bases and J by 2 bases, with 13 bases left in between. Germline CDR1 reads MNHEY; CDR2 reads SMNVEV (reference sequence). CDR3 size: 16 residues. The CDR3: CASSLMAGSTYNEQFF. The CDR3 coding sequence is TGTGCCAGCAGTTTAATGGCAGGGAGCACCTACAATGAGCAGTTCTTC.

The chain uses TRBV28 and TRBJ1-5; D is ambiguous. This CDR3 comprises 13 residues. Per the germline V gene, CDR1 is MDHEN and CDR2 is SYDVKM. Trimming pared 3 bases from V and 8 bases from J, leaving 11 bases between. CDR3 nucleotides: TGTGCCAGCAGTTTGGAAGGGCACAAGCCCCAGCATTTT. This encodes CASSLEGHKPQHF.

In its sample, this clone was seen a few times. The chain carries TRBV2 and TRBJ2-2; possibly TRBD2 for D (6 bases). The V end was cut by 11 bases, the J end by 4 bases, with 17 bases between. CDR3 length: 14 amino acids. Looked up from germline, CDR1 is SNHLY and CDR2 is FYNNEI. The CDR3 DNA reads as TGTGCCGTCGGGGGATTTCGGTCCACCGGGGAGCTGTTTTTT. Translated: CAVGGFRSTGELFF.

The rearrangement joins TRBV18 to TRBJ2-6; weak D call: TRBD1 (5 bases). The CDR3 contains 16 residues. Trimming shortened V by 1 base and J by 1 base, and 8 bases separated the two germline ends. Germline assignment: CDR1 KGHSH and CDR2 LQKENI. Written as DNA, the CDR3 is TGTGCCAGCTCACCACTATCAGGGTCTGGGGCCAACGTCCTGACTTTC. It yields the protein CASSPLSGSGANVLTF. Variable domain in full (rest from reference TRBV18 and TRBJ2-6): NAGVMQNPRHLVRRRGQEARLRCSPMKGHSHVYWYRQLPEEGLKFMVYLQKENIIDESGMPKERFSAEFPKEGPSILRIQQVVRGDSAAYFCASSPLSGSGANVLTFGAGSRLTVL.

This chain links TRBV19 with TRBJ2-7; 10 bases fit TRBD1. The V gene's germline CDR1 is LNHDA and CDR2 SQIVND (reference sequence). Trimming removed 4 bases from V and 3 bases from J; junction bases left unmatched: 3. CDR3 size: 14 residues. CDR3 in amino acids: CASSTGTGDYEQYF. The CDR3 bases are TGTGCCAGTAGTACCGGGACAGGGGACTACGAGCAGTACTTC.

The gene calls are TRBV2 and TRBJ1-4, with 11 nucleotides matching TRBD1. The CDR3 loop spans 15 amino acids. Germline V gene lookup returns CDR1 SNHLY and CDR2 FYNNEI. J was trimmed by 7 bases and V by 6 bases; bases with no gene match: 7. CDR3 protein: CASRLGQGEAEKLFF. The CDR3 DNA follows: TGTGCCAGCAGATTGGGACAGGGGGAGGCTGAAAAACTGTTTTTT.

The chain couples TRBV6-1 to TRBJ2-1; D gene ambiguous. V was pared by 1 base and J by 6 bases, with 10 bases between. The CDR3 loop spans 14 amino acids. Germline V CDR1 and CDR2: MNHNS, SASEGT. The CDR3 is CASSEETLVNEQFF. CDR3 in DNA: TGTGCCAGCAGTGAAGAAACCCTAGTCAATGAGCAGTTCTTC.

CDR3 nucleotides: TGTGCCAGCAGACTAGCGGGAGTGGCGGCGTACGAGCAGTACTTC. Translating gives CASRLAGVAAYEQYF. The chain carries TRBV28 and TRBJ2-7; 11 bases line up with TRBD2. Trimming took 6 bases from V and 4 from J; bases not matched to a gene: 8. The CDR3 spans 15 residues. Germline loops: CDR1 MDHEN, CDR2 SYDVKM.

The chain is built from TRBV30 and TRBJ2-3; 7 nucleotides line up with TRBD2. Germline V CDR1 and CDR2: GTSNPN, SVGIG (reference sequence). Germline trimming cut 4 bases from V and 3 bases from J; bases unmatched to any gene: 7. CDR3 length: 14 residues. Here the CDR3 DNA reads TGTGCCTGGAACGCGGGAGCCCCTACAGATACGCAGTATTTT. This translates into CAWNAGAPTDTQYF. The full variable domain, in which reference TRBV30 and TRBJ2-3 provide the parts outside the CDR3, is SQTIHQWPATLVQPVGSPLSLECTVEGTSNPNLYWYRQAAGRGLQLLFYSVGIGQISSEVPQNLSASRPQDRQFILSSKKLLLSDSGFYLCAWNAGAPTDTQYFGPGTRLTVL.

This clone has only a few counts. V gene TRBV7-8 combines with J gene TRBJ2-1; D is undetermined. Germline V gene lookup returns CDR1 SGHVS and CDR2 FQNEAQ. Trimming left V 2 bases short and J 8 bases short, with 4 bases between. This CDR3 is 11 amino acids long. The CDR3 DNA is TGTGCCAGCAGCTTATCGTATGAGCAGTTCTTC. Protein product: CASSLSYEQFF.

This rearrangement joins TRBV9 to TRBJ2-7; D possibly corresponds to TRBD1 (5 bases). CDR3 length equals 16 residues. Trimming left V 4 bases short and J 7 bases short, with 24 bases between. The germline gives CDR1 SGDLS, CDR2 YYNGEE. For the CDR3, the DNA is TGTGCCAGCAGCCCCAATGGTGGGGCCTTAGTGGGGGAGCAGTACTTC. Protein: CASSPNGGALVGEQYF. The full variable domain, completed using reference TRBV9 and TRBJ2-7, is DSGVTQTPKHLITATGQRVTLRCSPRSGDLSVYWYQQSLDQGLQFLIQYYNGEERAKGNILERFSAQQFPDLHSELNLSSLELGDSALYFCASSPNGGALVGEQYFGPGTRLTVT.

CDR3 sequence: CASSFRRTGGNEQFF. CDR3 in DNA: TGTGCCAGCAGCTTCCGTAGGACCGGGGGTAATGAGCAGTTCTTC. V is TRBV5-8 and J is TRBJ2-1; D perhaps matches TRBD2 (6 bases). The CDR3 is 15 amino acids. The V gene lost 2 bases and the J gene lost 7 bases, with 16 bases spanning the gap. Germline values: CDR1 SGHTS, CDR2 YDEGEE.

On this clone: One end of the junction does not line up with germline, which may come from a read error. CDR3 nucleotides: TGTGCTAGCAGCTTAGCAGGAGCGAACTACAATGAGCAGTTCTTC. This sequence encodes CASSLAGANYNEQFF. V and J are TRBV7-7 and TRBJ2-1, with D unresolved. The CDR3 has 15 residues. In germline, CDR1 is SSHAT, CDR2 FNYEAQ (reference sequence).

This clone showed up just once. The V and J genes are TRBV27 and TRBJ2-1, with D unresolved. The CDR3 loop spans 11 amino acids. Germline values: CDR1 MNHEY, CDR2 SMNVEV (reference sequence). V dropped 3 bases and J dropped 9 bases, with 6 bases sitting between them. The CDR3 sequence: CASSFLREQFF. The CDR3, as DNA: TGTGCCAGCAGTTTTCTTCGTGAGCAGTTCTTC.

The chain employs TRBV7-9 and TRBJ2-1, with D maybe TRBD2 (5 bases). There are 15 residues in the CDR3. The germline V and J ends were trimmed by 1 base and 7 bases, with 14 bases remaining between them. Looked up from germline, CDR1 is SEHNR and CDR2 is FQNEAQ (reference sequence). The CDR3: CASSLVGMSGNEQFF. The CDR3 DNA is TGTGCCAGCAGCTTAGTGGGTATGTCGGGGAATGAGCAGTTCTTC. The full variable domain, with the rest looked up from reference TRBV7-9 and TRBJ2-1, is DTGVSQNPRHKITKRGQNVTFRCDPISEHNRLYWYRQTLGQGPEFLTYFQNEAQLEKSRLLSDRFSAERPKGSFSTLEIQRTEQGDSAMYLCASSLVGMSGNEQFFGPGTRLTVL.

The rearrangement links TRBV29-1 to TRBJ2-7; possibly TRBD1 or TRBD2 for D (5 bases each). Trimming cost V 4 bases and J 2 bases, with 12 bases left between them. This CDR3 comprises 13 residues. Per the germline V gene, CDR1 is SQVTM and CDR2 is ANQGSEA. This CDR3 is CSVVGVRTYEQYF. The CDR3 DNA reads TGCAGCGTTGTGGGGGTACGGACCTACGAGCAGTACTTC.

V is TRBV28 and J is TRBJ2-3; no firm D call. V was trimmed by 3 bases and J by 2 bases, leaving 9 bases between them. Germline CDR1 MDHEN, CDR2 SYDVKM. This CDR3 is 14 amino acids long. The CDR3: CASSFLEFTDTQYF. CDR3 coding DNA: TGTGCCAGCAGTTTTCTAGAATTCACAGATACGCAGTATTTT.

CDR3 amino acids: CASSETRYNEQFF. The DNA of the CDR3 is TGTGCCAGCAGTGAAACTCGGTACAATGAGCAGTTCTTC. This rearrangement joins TRBV28 to TRBJ2-1; D remains ambiguous. Per the germline V gene, CDR1 is MDHEN and CDR2 is SYDVKM. This CDR3 has 13 residues. V was cut by 5 bases and J by 4 bases, with 9 bases left in between.

The chain recombines TRBV7-3 with TRBJ1-1; 7 bases align to TRBD1. The CDR3 is 16 amino acids. V dropped 1 base and J dropped 4; count of bases not matched to a gene: 9. In germline, CDR1 is SGHTA, CDR2 FQGTGA. CDR3 in DNA: TGTGCCAGCAGCTTAAATCCAGGGGGGTTGAGCACTGAAGCTTTCTTT. Amino acids: CASSLNPGGLSTEAFF. Full variable domain (rest looked up from reference TRBV7-3 and TRBJ1-1): GAGVSQTPSNKVTEKGKYVELRCDPISGHTALYWYRQSLGQGPEFLIYFQGTGAADDSGLPNDRFFAVRPEGSVSTLKIQRTERGDSAVYLCASSLNPGGLSTEAFFGQGTRLTVV.

The chain is built from TRBV7-6 and TRBJ1-1; TRBD1 aligns across 11 bases. V shed 5 bases, J shed 2 bases, and the junction held 4 bases outside the gene matches. CDR1 and CDR2 from the germline V gene are SGHVS and FNYEAQ. CDR3 length: 15 residues. CDR3 residues: CASSPWTGGNTEAFF. CDR3 nucleotides: TGTGCCAGCAGCCCGTGGACAGGGGGCAACACTGAAGCTTTCTTT.

The chain employs TRBV6-1 and TRBJ1-5; D is unresolved. The CDR3 runs 14 residues. CDR1 MNHNS and CDR2 SASEGT come from the germline V gene. The V end was cut by 7 bases, the J end by 6 bases, with 16 bases between. The CDR3 protein is CASIPTMLSQPQHF. The CDR3 bases are TGTGCCAGCATTCCAACAATGCTGAGTCAGCCCCAGCATTTT.

V gene TRBV11-2 combines with J gene TRBJ2-1; D uncertain. This CDR3 is 13 amino acids long. With 0 bases removed from V and 8 bases from J, the gap between germline ends came to 8 bases. Germline V gives CDR1 SGHAT, CDR2 FQNNGV. The CDR3 region is CASSLDRLDEQFF. The CDR3 bases are TGTGCCAGCAGCTTAGACAGGCTCGATGAGCAGTTCTTC. Full variable domain (remainder filled in from reference TRBV11-2 and TRBJ2-1): EAGVAQSPRYKIIEKRQSVAFWCNPISGHATLYWYQQILGQGPKLLIQFQNNGVVDDSQLPKDRFSAERLKGVDSTLKIQPAKLEDSAVYLCASSLDRLDEQFFGPGTRLTVL.

The chain recombines TRBV10-3 with TRBJ1-3; no reliable D call. Germline-derived CDR1 and CDR2 are ENHRY and SYGVKD. The CDR3 has 15 amino acids. V was trimmed by 3 bases and J by 0 bases, leaving 9 bases between them. CDR3 sequence reads: CAISDGGDSGNTIYF. In nucleotides, the CDR3 is TGTGCCATCAGTGACGGTGGAGACTCTGGAAACACCATATATTTT.

The V and J genes are TRBV13 and TRBJ2-3; 8 bases fit TRBD2. Germline V gene sequence: CDR1 PRHDT, CDR2 FYEKMQ (reference sequence). V lost 0 bases, J lost 5 bases, and 10 bases stayed unmatched. The CDR3 totals 17 residues. Written as DNA, the CDR3 is TGTGCCAGCAGCTTAGGGATGGCGGGAGGCCGGGGAGATACGCAGTATTTT. Translation: CASSLGMAGGRGDTQYF.